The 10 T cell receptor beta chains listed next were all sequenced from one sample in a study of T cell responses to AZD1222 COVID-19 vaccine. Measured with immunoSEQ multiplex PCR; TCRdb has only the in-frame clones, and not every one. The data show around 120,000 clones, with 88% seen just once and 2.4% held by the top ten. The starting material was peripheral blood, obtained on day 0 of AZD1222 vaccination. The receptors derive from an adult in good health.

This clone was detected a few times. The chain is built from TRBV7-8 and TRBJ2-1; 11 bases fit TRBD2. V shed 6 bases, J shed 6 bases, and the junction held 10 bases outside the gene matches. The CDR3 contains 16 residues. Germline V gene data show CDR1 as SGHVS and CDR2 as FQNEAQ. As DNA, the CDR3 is TGTGCCAGCAGTCAGGCGGCTAGCGGGGGGCGCAATGAGCAGTTCTTC. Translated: CASSQAASGGRNEQFF. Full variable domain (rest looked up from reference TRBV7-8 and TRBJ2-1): GAGVSQSPRYKVAKRGQDVALRCDPISGHVSLFWYQQALGQGPEFLTYFQNEAQLDKSGLPSDRFFAERPEGSVSTLKIQRTQQEDSAVYLCASSQAASGGRNEQFFGPGTRLTVL.

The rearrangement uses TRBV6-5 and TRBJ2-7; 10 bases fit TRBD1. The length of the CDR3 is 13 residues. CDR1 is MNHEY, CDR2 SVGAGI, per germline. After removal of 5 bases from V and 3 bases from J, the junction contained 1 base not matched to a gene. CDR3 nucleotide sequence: TGTGCCAGCAGTCGGGACAGGGGCTACGAGCAGTACTTC. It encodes CASSRDRGYEQYF.

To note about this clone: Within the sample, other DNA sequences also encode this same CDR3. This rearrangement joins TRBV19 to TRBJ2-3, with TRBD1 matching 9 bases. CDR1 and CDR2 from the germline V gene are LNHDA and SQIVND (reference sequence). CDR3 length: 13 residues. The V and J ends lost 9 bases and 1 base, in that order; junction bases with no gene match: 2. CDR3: CASRDRGTDTQYF. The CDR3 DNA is TGTGCCAGCCGGGACAGGGGCACAGATACGCAGTATTTT.

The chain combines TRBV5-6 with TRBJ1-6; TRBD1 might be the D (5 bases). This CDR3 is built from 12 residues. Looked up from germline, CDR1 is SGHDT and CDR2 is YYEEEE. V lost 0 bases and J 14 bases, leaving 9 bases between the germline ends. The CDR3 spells CASSLGRGALHF. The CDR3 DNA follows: TGTGCCAGCAGCTTGGGCCGGGGGGCCCTCCACTTT. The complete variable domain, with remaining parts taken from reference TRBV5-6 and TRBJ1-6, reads DAGVTQSPTHLIKTRGQQVTLRCSPKSGHDTVSWYQQALGQGPQFIFQYYEEEERQRGNFPDRFSGHQFPNYSSELNVNALLLGDSALYLCASSLGRGALHFGNGTRLTVT.

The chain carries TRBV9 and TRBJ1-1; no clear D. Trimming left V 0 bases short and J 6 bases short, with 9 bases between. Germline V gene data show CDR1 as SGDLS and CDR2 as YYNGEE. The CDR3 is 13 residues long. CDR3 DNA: TGTGCCAGCAGCGTAGAAGTGTCGGCTGAAGCTTTCTTT. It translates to CASSVEVSAEAFF.

The CDR3 DNA follows: TGTGCCAGCAGTTACTTTAGCGGGGGGCCTCAAGAGACCCAGTACTTC. Encoded protein: CASSYFSGGPQETQYF. This chain links TRBV6-5 with TRBJ2-5; TRBD2 agrees at 10 bases. The CDR3 contains 16 residues. Looked up from germline, CDR1 is MNHEY and CDR2 is SVGAGI. V trimming: 1 base; J trimming: 2 bases; junction bases outside the gene matches: 4.

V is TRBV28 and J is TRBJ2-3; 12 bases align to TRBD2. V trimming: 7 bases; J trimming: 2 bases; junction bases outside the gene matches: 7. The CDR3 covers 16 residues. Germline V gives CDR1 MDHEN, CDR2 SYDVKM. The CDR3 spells CASTLGLAGTTDTQYF. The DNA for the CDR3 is TGTGCCAGCACACTTGGACTAGCGGGAACCACAGATACGCAGTATTTT.

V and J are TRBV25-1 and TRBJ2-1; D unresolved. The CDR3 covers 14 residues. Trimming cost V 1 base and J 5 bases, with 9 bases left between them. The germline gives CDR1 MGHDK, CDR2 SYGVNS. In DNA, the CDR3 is TGTGCCAGCAGTGAATTTGGTAGGAACAATGAGCAGTTCTTC. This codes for CASSEFGRNNEQFF.

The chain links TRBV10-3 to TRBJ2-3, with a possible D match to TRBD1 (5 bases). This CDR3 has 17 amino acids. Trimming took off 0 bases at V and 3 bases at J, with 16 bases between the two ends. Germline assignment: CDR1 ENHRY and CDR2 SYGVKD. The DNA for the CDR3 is TGTGCCATCAGTGAGTCGATTAGGCAGGGCCGGACAGATACGCAGTATTTT. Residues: CAISESIRQGRTDTQYF.

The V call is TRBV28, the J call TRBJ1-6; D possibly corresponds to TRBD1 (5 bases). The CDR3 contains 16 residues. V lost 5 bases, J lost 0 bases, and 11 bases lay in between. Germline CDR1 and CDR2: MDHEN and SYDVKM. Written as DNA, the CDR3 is TGTGCCAGCAGTAGGGACGGGAGCTCCTATAATTCACCCCTCCACTTT. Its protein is CASSRDGSSYNSPLHF.